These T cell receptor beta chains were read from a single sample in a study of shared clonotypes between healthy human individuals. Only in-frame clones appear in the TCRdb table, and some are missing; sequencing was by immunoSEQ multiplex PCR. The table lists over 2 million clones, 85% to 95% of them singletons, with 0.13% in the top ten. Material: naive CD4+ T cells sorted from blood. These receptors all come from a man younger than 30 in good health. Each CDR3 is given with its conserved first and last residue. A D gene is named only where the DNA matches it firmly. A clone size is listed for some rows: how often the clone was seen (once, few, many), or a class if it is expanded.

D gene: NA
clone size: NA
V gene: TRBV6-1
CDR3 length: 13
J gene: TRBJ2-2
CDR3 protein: CASSERMVGELFF
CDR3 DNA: TGTGCCAGCAGTGAGAGGATGGTCGGGGAGCTGTTTTTT

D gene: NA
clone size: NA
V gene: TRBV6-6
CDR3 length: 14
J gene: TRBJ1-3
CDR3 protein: CASRRGDSGNTIYF
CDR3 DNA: TGTGCCAGCAGAAGGGGCGACTCTGGAAACACCATATATTTT

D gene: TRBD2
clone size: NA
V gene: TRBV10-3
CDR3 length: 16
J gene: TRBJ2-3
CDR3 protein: CAISEVAGGPTDTQYF
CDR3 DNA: TGTGCCATCAGTGAAGTAGCGGGGGGGCCCACAGATACGCAGTATTTT

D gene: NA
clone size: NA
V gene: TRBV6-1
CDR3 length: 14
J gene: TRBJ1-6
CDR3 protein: CASTKDGAISPLHF
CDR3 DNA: TGTGCCAGCACCAAGGACGGGGCAATTTCACCCCTCCACTTT

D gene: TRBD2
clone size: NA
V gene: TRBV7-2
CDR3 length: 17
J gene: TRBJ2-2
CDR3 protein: CASSRYRLAGAAGELFF
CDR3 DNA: TGTGCCAGCAGCCGCTATCGACTAGCGGGAGCAGCCGGGGAGCTGTTTTTT

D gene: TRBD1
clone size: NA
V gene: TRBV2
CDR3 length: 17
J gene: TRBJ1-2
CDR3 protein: CASSADRDGLGDYGYTF
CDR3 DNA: TGTGCCAGCAGTGCCGACAGGGATGGGCTAGGAGACTATGGCTACACCTTC

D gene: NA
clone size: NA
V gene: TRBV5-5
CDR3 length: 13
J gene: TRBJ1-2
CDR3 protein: CASSLVGSYGYTF
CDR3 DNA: TGTGCCAGCAGCTTGGTGGGAAGCTATGGCTACACCTTC

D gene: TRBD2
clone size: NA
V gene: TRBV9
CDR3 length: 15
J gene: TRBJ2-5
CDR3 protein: CASSVAGGDSETQYF
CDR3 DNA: TGTGCCAGCAGCGTAGCGGGAGGAGATTCGGAGACCCAGTACTTC

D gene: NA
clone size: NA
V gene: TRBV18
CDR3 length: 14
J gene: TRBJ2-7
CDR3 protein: CASSPRDFSYEQYF
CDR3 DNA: TGTGCCAGCTCACCACGGGACTTCTCCTACGAGCAGTACTTC

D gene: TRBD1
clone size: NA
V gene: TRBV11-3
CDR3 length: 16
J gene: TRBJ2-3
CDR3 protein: CASSSQGEGWADTQYF
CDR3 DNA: TGTGCCAGCAGCTCCCAGGGGGAAGGTTGGGCAGATACGCAGTATTTT

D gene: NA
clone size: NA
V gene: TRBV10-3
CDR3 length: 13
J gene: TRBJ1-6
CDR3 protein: CAISWDTERPLHF
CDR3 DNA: TGTGCCATCAGTTGGGACACCGAACGACCCCTCCACTTT

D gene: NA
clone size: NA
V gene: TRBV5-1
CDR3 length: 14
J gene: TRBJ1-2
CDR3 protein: CASSPDFLGGGYTF
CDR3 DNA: TGCGCCAGCAGCCCGGACTTCCTAGGGGGTGGCTACACCTTC

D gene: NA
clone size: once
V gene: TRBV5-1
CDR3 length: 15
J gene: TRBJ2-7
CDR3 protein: CASSQAYGTPYEQYF
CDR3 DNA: TGCGCCAGCAGCCAAGCATACGGGACACCCTACGAGCAGTACTTC

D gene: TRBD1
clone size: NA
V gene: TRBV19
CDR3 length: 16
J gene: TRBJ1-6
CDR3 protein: CASSGNRGGYNSPLHF
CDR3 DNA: TGTGCCAGTAGTGGGAACAGGGGCGGCTATAATTCACCCCTCCACTTT

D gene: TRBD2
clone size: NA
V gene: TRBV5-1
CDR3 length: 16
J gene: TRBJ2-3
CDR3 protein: CASTLILAGDTDTQYF
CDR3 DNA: TGCGCCAGCACCCTAATACTAGCGGGCGACACAGATACGCAGTATTTT

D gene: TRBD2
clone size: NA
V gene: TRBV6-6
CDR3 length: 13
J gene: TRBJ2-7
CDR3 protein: CASSQAGSYEQYF
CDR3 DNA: TGTGCCAGCAGTCAAGCGGGGTCCTACGAGCAGTACTTC

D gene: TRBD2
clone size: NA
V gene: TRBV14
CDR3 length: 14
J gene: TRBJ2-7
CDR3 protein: CASSRAGTSYEQYF
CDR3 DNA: TGTGCCAGCAGCCGAGCGGGAACGTCCTACGAGCAGTACTTC

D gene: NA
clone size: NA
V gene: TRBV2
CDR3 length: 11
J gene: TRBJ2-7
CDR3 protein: CASSGDLVQYF
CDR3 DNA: TGTGCCAGCAGCGGAGATTTAGTGCAGTACTTC

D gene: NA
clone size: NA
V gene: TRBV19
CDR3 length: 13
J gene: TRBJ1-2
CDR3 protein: CASSIARFYGYTF
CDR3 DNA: TGTGCCAGTAGTATAGCCCGGTTCTATGGCTACACCTTC

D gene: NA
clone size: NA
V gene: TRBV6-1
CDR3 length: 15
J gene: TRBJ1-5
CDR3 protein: CASSEYYGSNQPQHF
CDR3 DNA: TGTGCCAGCAGTGAATACTACGGTAGCAATCAGCCCCAGCATTTT

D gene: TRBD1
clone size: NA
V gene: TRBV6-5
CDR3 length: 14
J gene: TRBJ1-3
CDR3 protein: CASSRGQARNTIYF
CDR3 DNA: TGTGCCAGCAGCCGGGGACAGGCAAGAAACACCATATATTTT

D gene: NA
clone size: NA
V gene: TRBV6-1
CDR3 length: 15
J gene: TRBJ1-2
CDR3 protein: CASSERAHGNLGYTF
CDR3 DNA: TGTGCCAGCAGTGAAAGGGCGCATGGGAATCTTGGCTACACCTTC

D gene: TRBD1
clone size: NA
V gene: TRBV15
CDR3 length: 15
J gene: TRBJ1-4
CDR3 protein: CATSGERTGDEKLFF
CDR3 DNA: TGTGCCACCAGCGGGGAGAGGACAGGAGATGAAAAACTGTTTTTT

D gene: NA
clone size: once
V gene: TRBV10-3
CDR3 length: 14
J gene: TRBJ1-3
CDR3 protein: CAISESMGGNTIYF
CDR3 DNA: TGTGCCATCAGTGAGTCTATGGGAGGAAACACCATATATTTT

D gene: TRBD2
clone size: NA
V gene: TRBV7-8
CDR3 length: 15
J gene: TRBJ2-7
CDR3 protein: CASGRLRTSSYEQYF
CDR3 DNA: TGTGCCAGCGGAAGACTGAGGACTAGCTCCTACGAGCAGTACTTC

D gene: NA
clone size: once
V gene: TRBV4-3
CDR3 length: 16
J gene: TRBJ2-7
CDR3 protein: CASSLMPHLGTYEQYF
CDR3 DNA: TGCGCCAGCAGCCTAATGCCACACCTGGGGACCTACGAGCAGTACTTC

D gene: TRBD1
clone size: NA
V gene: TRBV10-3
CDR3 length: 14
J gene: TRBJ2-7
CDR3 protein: CAIGTTGGSDEQYF
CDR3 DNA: TGTGCCATCGGGACAACAGGGGGGAGTGACGAGCAGTACTTC

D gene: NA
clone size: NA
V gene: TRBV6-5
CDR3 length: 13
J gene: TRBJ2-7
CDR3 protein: CASSYSGDYEQYF
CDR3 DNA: TGTGCCAGCAGTTACTCCGGCGATTACGAGCAGTACTTC

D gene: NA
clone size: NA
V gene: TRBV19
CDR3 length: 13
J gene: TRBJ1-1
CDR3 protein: CASSLTANTEAFF
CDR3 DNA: TGTGCCAGTAGTCTGACAGCGAACACTGAAGCTTTCTTT

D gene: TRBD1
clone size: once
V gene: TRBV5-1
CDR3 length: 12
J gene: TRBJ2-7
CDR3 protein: CASSTTGPEQYF
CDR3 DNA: TGCGCCAGCAGCACGACAGGGCCCGAGCAGTACTTC

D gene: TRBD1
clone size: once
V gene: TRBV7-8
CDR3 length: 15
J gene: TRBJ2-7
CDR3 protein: CASSLRSTGNYEQYF
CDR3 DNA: TGTGCCAGCAGCTTACGCTCGACAGGGAACTACGAGCAGTACTTC

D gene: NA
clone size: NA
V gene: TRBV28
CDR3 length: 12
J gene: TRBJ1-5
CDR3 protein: CASSSVGQPQHF
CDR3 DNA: TGTGCCAGCAGTTCGGTTGGGCAGCCCCAGCATTTT

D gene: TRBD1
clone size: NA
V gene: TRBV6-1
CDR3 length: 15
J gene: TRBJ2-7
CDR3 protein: CASSLVQGAAYEQYF
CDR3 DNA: TGTGCCAGCAGCTTGGTACAGGGGGCCGCCTACGAGCAGTACTTC

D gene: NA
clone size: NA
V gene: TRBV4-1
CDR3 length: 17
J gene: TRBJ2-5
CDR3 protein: CASSQDLGRTGKETQYF
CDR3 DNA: TGCGCCAGCAGCCAAGATCTGGGCCGGACGGGAAAAGAGACCCAGTACTTC

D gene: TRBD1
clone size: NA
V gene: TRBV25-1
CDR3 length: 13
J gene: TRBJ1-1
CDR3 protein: CASWGQMNTEAFF
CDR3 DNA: TGTGCCAGCTGGGGACAGATGAACACTGAAGCTTTCTTT

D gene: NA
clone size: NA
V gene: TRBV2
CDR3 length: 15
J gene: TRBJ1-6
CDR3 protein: CASSLGGSYNSPLHF
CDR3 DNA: TGTGCCAGCAGTCTGGGGGGCTCCTATAATTCACCCCTCCACTTT

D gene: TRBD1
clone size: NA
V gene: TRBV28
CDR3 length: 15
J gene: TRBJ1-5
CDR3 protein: CASSLGTGTSQPQHF
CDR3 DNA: TGTGCCAGCAGTTTAGGGACAGGGACTAGTCAGCCCCAGCATTTT

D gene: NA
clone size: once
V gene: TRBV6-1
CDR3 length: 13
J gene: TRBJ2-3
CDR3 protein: CASRAQSTDTQYF
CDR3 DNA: TGTGCCAGCAGAGCCCAGAGCACAGATACGCAGTATTTT

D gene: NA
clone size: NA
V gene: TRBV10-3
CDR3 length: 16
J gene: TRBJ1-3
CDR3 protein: CAISESIGAGGNTIYF
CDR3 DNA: TGTGCCATCAGTGAGTCGATAGGGGCAGGTGGAAACACCATATATTTT

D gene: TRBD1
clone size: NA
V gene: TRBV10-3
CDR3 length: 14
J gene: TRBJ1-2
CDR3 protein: CAITEDRGRYGYTF
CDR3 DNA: TGTGCCATCACCGAGGACAGGGGAAGATATGGCTACACCTTC

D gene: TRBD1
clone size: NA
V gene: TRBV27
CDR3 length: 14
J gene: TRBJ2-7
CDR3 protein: CASSRQGSSYEQYF
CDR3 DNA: TGTGCCAGCAGTCGACAGGGGAGCTCCTACGAGCAGTACTTC

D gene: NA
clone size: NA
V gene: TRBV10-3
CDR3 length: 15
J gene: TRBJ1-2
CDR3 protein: CAIKGATGTDYGYTF
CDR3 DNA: TGTGCCATCAAAGGGGCCACCGGGACCGACTATGGCTACACCTTC

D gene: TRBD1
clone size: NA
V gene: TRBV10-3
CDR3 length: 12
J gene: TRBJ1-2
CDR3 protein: CAILGQGGGYTF
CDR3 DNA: TGTGCCATCTTAGGACAGGGAGGCGGCTACACCTTC

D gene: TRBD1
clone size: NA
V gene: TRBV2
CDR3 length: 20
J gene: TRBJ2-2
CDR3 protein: CASSPVRGPGINWGTGELFF
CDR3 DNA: TGTGCCAGCAGTCCCGTTAGGGGGCCGGGAATCAATTGGGGAACCGGGGAGCTGTTTTTT

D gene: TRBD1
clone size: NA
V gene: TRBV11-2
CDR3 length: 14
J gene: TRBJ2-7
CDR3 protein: CASSPGGQGYEQYF
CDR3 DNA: TGTGCCAGCAGCCCAGGGGGACAGGGCTACGAGCAGTACTTC

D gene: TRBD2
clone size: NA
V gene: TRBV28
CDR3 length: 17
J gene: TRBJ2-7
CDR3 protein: CASSFYSGGSSSYEQYF
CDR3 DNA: TGTGCCAGCAGCTTCTATAGCGGGGGGTCAAGCTCCTACGAGCAGTACTTC

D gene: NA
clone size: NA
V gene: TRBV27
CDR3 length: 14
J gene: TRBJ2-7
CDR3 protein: CASRGLRSDYEQYF
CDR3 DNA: TGTGCCAGCAGAGGTTTGCGGTCGGACTACGAGCAGTACTTC

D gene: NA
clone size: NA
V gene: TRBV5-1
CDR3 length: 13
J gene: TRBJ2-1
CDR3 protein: CASSKGLYNEQFF
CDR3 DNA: TGCGCCAGCAGCAAGGGACTTTACAATGAGCAGTTCTTC

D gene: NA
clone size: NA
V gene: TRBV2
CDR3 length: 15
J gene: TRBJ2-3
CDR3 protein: CASSERSGNADTQYF
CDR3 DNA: TGTGCCAGCAGTGAACGGTCGGGGAATGCAGATACGCAGTATTTT

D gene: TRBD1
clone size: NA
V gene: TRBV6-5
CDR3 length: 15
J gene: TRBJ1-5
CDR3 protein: CASCAGTGVRQPQHF
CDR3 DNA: TGTGCCAGCTGTGCGGGGACAGGGGTACGTCAGCCCCAGCATTTT

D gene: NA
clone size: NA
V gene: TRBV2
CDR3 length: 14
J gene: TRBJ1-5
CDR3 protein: CASSERADNQPQHF
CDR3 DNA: TGTGCCAGCAGTGAACGGGCTGACAATCAGCCCCAGCATTTT

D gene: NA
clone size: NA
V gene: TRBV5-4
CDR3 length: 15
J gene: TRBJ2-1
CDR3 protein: CASTSRDNSYNEQFF
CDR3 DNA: TGTGCCAGCACCTCACGCGACAACTCCTACAATGAGCAGTTCTTC

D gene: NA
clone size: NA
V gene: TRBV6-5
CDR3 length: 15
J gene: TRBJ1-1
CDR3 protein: CASSPRQAKNTEAFF
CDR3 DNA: TGTGCCAGCAGTCCCCGACAGGCAAAGAACACTGAAGCTTTCTTT

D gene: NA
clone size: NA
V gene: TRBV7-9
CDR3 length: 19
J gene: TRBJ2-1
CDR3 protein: CASSLVSTRVRGGYNEQFF
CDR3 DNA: TGTGCCAGCAGCTTAGTATCTACCCGGGTGCGAGGGGGCTACAATGAGCAGTTCTTC

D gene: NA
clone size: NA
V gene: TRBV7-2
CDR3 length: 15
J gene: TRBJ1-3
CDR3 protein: CASSLDSNSGNTIYF
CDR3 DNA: TGTGCCAGCAGCTTAGACAGTAACTCTGGAAACACCATATATTTT

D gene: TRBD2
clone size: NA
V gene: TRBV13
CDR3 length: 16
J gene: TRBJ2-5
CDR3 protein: CASSQTSGGESETQYF
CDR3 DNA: TGTGCCAGCAGCCAAACTAGCGGGGGTGAGTCTGAGACCCAGTACTTC

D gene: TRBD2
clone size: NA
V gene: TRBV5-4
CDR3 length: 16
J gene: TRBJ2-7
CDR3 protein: CASSPGLAGGFHEQYF
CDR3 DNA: TGTGCCAGCAGCCCCGGACTAGCGGGAGGCTTCCACGAGCAGTACTTC

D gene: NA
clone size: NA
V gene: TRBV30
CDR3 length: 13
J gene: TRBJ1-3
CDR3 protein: CAWNFGPGNTIYF
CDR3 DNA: TGTGCCTGGAATTTCGGACCTGGAAACACCATATATTTT